The 6 T cell receptor beta chains listed next were all sequenced from one sample in a study of graft-versus-host responses after intestinal transplantation. The assay was immunoSEQ multiplex PCR, and TCRdb's table has in-frame clones only and misses some. Here the sample spans around 26,000 clones, around 94% being singletons. Source: PBMCs, taken 156 days after intestinal transplant. These receptors all stem from a human patient who received an intestinal transplant, so some T cells may come from the graft donor.

The J gene is TRBJ2-7, the V gene TRBV5-6; D might be TRBD1 (5 bases). The CDR3 is made up of 13 amino acids. Germline values: CDR1 SGHDT, CDR2 YYEEEE. V lost 4 bases and J lost 4, with 12 bases in between. In nucleotides, the CDR3 is TGTGCCAGCAGCACAGGAGCACTTTACGAGCAGTACTTC. This translates into CASSTGALYEQYF.

The chain uses TRBV6-5 and TRBJ2-1; D ambiguous. The germline gives CDR1 MNHEY, CDR2 SVGAGI. Trimming stripped 6 bases from V and 7 bases from J, with 13 bases between. The CDR3 is made up of 13 amino acids. The DNA of the CDR3 is TGTGCCAGCAGCCGTACCTGGGGTAATGAGCAGTTCTTC. Amino acids: CASSRTWGNEQFF.

This chain connects TRBV21-1 to TRBJ2-3; the listed D gene, TRBD1, was not tested against the DNA. TRBV21-1 is termed a pseudogene. The CDR3 runs 18 residues. CDR3 region: CASSKNSIAVQGTDTQYF. CDR3 bases: TGTGCCAGCAGCAAAAATTCGATAGCAGTCCAGGGTACAGATACGCAGTATTTT.

The chain uses TRBV6-1 and TRBJ2-5; 9 nucleotides match TRBD1. Germline V CDR1 and CDR2: MNHNS, SASEGT. V lost 4 bases and J lost 2; bases outside the gene matches: 8. CDR3 size: 16 residues. CDR3 nucleotide sequence: TGTGCCAGCAGTGCTCTGGGGGGGACAGGGCAAGAGACCCAGTACTTC. It encodes CASSALGGTGQETQYF.

The CDR3 sequence is CATSRVIGATNEKLFF. CDR3 nucleotides: TGTGCCACCAGCAGAGTCATAGGGGCAACTAATGAAAAACTGTTTTTT. The rearrangement links TRBV15 to TRBJ1-4, with a tentative D call TRBD1 (5 bases). CDR1 and CDR2 (germline): LNHNV, YYDKDF (reference sequence). V was clipped by 1 base and J by 0 bases, with 9 bases between them. The CDR3 is made up of 16 amino acids.

This chain connects TRBV19 to TRBJ1-2; TRBD1 agrees at 7 bases. Germline CDR1 and CDR2: LNHDA and SQIVND (reference sequence). The V segment lost 11 bases and the J segment 8 bases; nucleotides outside the gene matches: 17. This CDR3 comprises 14 residues. CDR3 amino acids: CAAISHDRVGGYTF. For the CDR3, the DNA is TGTGCCGCAATCTCGCACGACAGGGTCGGGGGCTACACCTTC.